Following are 18 T cell receptor beta chains from one sample sequenced in a study of blood T cell repertoires in COVID-19. TCRdb keeps only in-frame clones here, not all; method: immunoSEQ multiplex PCR. The sample carries 200,000 to 250,000 clones, 80% to 90% recorded once. The sequencing input was peripheral blood. These receptors came from a man under 40 with active or convalescent COVID-19.

This chain uses TRBV3-1 (or the pseudogene TRBV3-2) with TRBJ2-3; 7 positions match TRBD1. The V gene's germline CDR1 is LGHDT and CDR2 YNNKEL (reference sequence). J gave up 5 bases and V 7 bases, and 15 bases lay outside the gene matches. The CDR3 covers 16 residues. CDR3: CASKRDRDPGGDTQYF. CDR3 bases: TGTGCCAGCAAAAGGGACAGAGACCCTGGAGGAGATACGCAGTATTTT.

The chain links TRBV6-6 to TRBJ1-1, with 8 positions matching TRBD1. After removal of 4 bases from V and 12 bases from J, the junction contained 10 bases not matched to a gene. Germline V lookup: CDR1 MNHNY, CDR2 SVGAGI (reference sequence). The CDR3 has 13 amino acids. The CDR3 bases are TGTGCCAGCAGTTCCCTTAGACAGGGGATAACTTTCTTT. Translation: CASSSLRQGITFF.

This clone was seen a single time. The chain couples TRBV7-2 to TRBJ2-5; D might be TRBD2 (7 bases). V lost 3 bases to trimming and J lost 4 bases, with 24 bases between them. The germline gives CDR1 SGHTA, CDR2 FQGNSA. The CDR3 covers 18 residues. The CDR3, as DNA: TGTGCCAGCAGCTTGGAGTCGTTCGGGGGGCCTCAAGGAGAGACCCAGTACTTC. Protein sequence: CASSLESFGGPQGETQYF.

The rearrangement joins TRBV30 to TRBJ1-2; perhaps TRBD1 as D (5 bases). CDR1 GTSNPN and CDR2 SVGIG come from the germline V gene (reference sequence). V was trimmed by 3 bases and J by 0 bases, leaving 8 bases between them. This CDR3 is built from 13 residues. The CDR3, as DNA: TGTGCCTGGAGCGCGACAGCTAACTATGGCTACACCTTC. This codes for CAWSATANYGYTF. The full variable domain, in which reference TRBV30 and TRBJ1-2 provide the parts outside the CDR3, is SQTIHQWPATLVQPVGSPLSLECTVEGTSNPNLYWYRQAAGRGLQLLFYSVGIGQISSEVPQNLSASRPQDRQFILSSKKLLLSDSGFYLCAWSATANYGYTFGSGTRLTVV.

This chain connects TRBV27 to TRBJ2-1, with D unclear. CDR1 is MNHEY, CDR2 SMNVEV, per germline (reference sequence). The CDR3 is 15 amino acids. Trimming took 3 bases from V and 4 from J, leaving 13 bases between them. The CDR3 protein is CASSFRLLGYNEQFF. The CDR3 DNA sequence: TGTGCCAGCAGTTTTCGACTGTTGGGTTACAATGAGCAGTTCTTC.

The chain joins TRBV30 to TRBJ2-3, with TRBD1 matching over 7 bases. With 0 bases clipped from V and 4 bases from J, the junction kept 13 bases outside the gene matches. CDR1 is GTSNPN, CDR2 SVGIG, per germline (reference sequence). This CDR3 is built from 17 residues. CDR3 loop: CAWSVLKGQVVPDTQYF. The CDR3 nucleotides are TGTGCCTGGAGTGTTCTTAAAGGACAGGTAGTGCCAGATACGCAGTATTTT.

V gene TRBV27 combines with J gene TRBJ1-2; D ambiguous. The V end was cut by 2 bases, the J end by 4 bases, with 11 bases between. From germline, CDR1 is MNHEY and CDR2 SMNVEV (reference sequence). This CDR3 contains 14 residues. This CDR3 reads CASSLQPDIYGYTF. The CDR3 coding sequence is TGTGCCAGCAGTTTACAGCCTGACATCTATGGCTACACCTTC.

The chain couples TRBV3-1 (or the pseudogene TRBV3-2) to TRBJ2-3; weak D call: TRBD2 (7 bases). The V gene's germline CDR1 is LGHDT and CDR2 YNNKEL (reference sequence). The germline V and J ends were trimmed by 4 bases and 1 base, with 12 bases remaining between them. The CDR3 consists of 15 residues. The CDR3 is CASSPWGGGTDTQYF. The CDR3 DNA reads as TGTGCCAGCAGCCCCTGGGGGGGCGGCACAGATACGCAGTATTTT.

The chain employs TRBV4-1 and TRBJ2-7; D not certain. Germline lookup yields CDR1 MGHRA and CDR2 YSYEKL. V was pared by 4 bases and J by 3 bases, with 10 bases between. This CDR3 spans 13 amino acids. DNA for the CDR3: TGCGCCAGCAGCCTGGGCCTAAACTACGAGCAGTACTTC. Its translation: CASSLGLNYEQYF.

This chain uses TRBV2 with TRBJ1-3; D is undetermined. V lost 10 bases to trimming and J lost 0 bases, with 16 bases between them. The CDR3 loop spans 15 amino acids. Germline CDR1 SNHLY, CDR2 FYNNEI. The CDR3 DNA reads TGTGCCACCGCCCCAGGAGGCCTCTCTGGAAACACCATATATTTT. Protein sequence: CATAPGGLSGNTIYF.

V usage is TRBV24-1 and J usage is TRBJ1-1; the D gene is possibly TRBD1 (6 bases). This CDR3 is 17 amino acids long. Germline CDR1 reads KGHDR; CDR2 reads SFDVKD. V dropped 1 base and J dropped 3 bases, with 17 bases sitting between them. In DNA form, the CDR3 reads TGTGCCACCAGTGATTTCGAGGACAGCGAGAAGCACACTGAAGCTTTCTTT. This translates into CATSDFEDSEKHTEAFF.

The chain carries TRBV5-1 and TRBJ2-1; tentative D call: TRBD1 (6 bases). Looked up from germline, CDR1 is SGHRS and CDR2 is YFSETQ. The CDR3 is 17 residues long. Trimming shortened V by 1 base and J by 8 bases, and 22 bases separated the two germline ends. The DNA of the CDR3 is TGCGCCAGCAGCTTGTCCCCCCGGGACATTCTTTTGCATGAGCAGTTCTTC. It codes for CASSLSPRDILLHEQFF.

The chain uses TRBV2 and TRBJ2-1; 10 positions match TRBD2. Germline V gives CDR1 SNHLY, CDR2 FYNNEI. The CDR3 is made up of 14 amino acids. J was trimmed by 6 bases and V by 6 bases; bases with no gene match: 5. In DNA form, the CDR3 reads TGTGCCAGCAGAGCGGGGGGGCCGAGCAATGAGCAGTTCTTC. Protein: CASRAGGPSNEQFF.

The genes are TRBV21-1 and TRBJ1-4; the table's D call of TRBD1 was not tested on the DNA. TRBV21-1 counts as a pseudogene. CDR3 length equals 16 residues. CDR3 amino acids: CASSDWEGTGNEKLFF. In nucleotides, the CDR3 is TGTGCCAGCAGCGATTGGGAGGGGACAGGCAATGAAAAACTGTTTTTT.

To note about this clone: The junction does not match germline at one end; this may be a read error. This chain joins TRBV7-7 and TRBJ2-7, with TRBD1 matching 8 bases. The V gene's germline CDR1 is SSHAT and CDR2 FNYEAQ (reference sequence). CDR3 length: 18 residues. The CDR3 coding sequence is TGTGCTAGCAGCCTTAGACAGGGGCCAAAACAAACGAGCTACGAGCAGTACTTC. Amino acids: CASSLRQGPKQTSYEQYF.

This clone showed up just once. The rearrangement links TRBV18 to TRBJ2-1; no firm D call. CDR1 and CDR2 from the germline V gene are KGHSH and LQKENI. The CDR3 loop spans 13 amino acids. V gave up 0 bases and J gave up 8 bases, with 8 bases separating them. The CDR3 coding sequence is TGTGCCAGCTCACCACCGGCGCGGTATGAGCAGTTCTTC. The encoded protein is CASSPPARYEQFF.

The chain couples TRBV5-6 to TRBJ2-1, with 8 bases that match TRBD1. V was clipped by 1 base and J by 2 bases; unmatched bases: 8. There are 17 residues in the CDR3. Germline loops: CDR1 SGHDT, CDR2 YYEEEE. The CDR3 region has the DNA TGTGCCAGCAGCTTGCGGACAGGGAATTTGCCCTACAATGAGCAGTTCTTC. Translation: CASSLRTGNLPYNEQFF.

This clone came up once. CDR3 sequence: CASSQVLAGPDRYEQYF. CDR3 bases: TGCGCCAGCAGCCAAGTTCTAGCGGGGCCGGATCGATACGAGCAGTACTTC. The chain has TRBV4-1 and TRBJ2-7; 9 bases are shared with TRBD2. V dropped 1 base and J dropped 4; count of bases not matched to a gene: 11. Germline V gene data show CDR1 as MGHRA and CDR2 as YSYEKL. The CDR3 length is 17 residues.